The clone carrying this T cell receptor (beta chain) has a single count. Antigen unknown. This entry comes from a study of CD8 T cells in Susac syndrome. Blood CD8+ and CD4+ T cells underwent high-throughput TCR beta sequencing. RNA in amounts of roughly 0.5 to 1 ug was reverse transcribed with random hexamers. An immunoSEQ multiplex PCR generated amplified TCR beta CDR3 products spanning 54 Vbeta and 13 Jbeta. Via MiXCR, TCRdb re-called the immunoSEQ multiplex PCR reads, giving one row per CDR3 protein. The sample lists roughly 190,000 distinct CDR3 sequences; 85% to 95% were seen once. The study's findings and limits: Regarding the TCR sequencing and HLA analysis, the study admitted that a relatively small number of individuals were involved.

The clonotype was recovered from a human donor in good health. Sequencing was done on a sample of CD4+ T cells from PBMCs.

CDR3 amino acids: CASLMGGGYNEQFF. The CDR3 region has the DNA TGTGCCAGCCTTATGGGGGGGGGTTACAATGAGCAGTTCTTC. The chain carries TRBV6-6 and TRBJ2-1; 7 bases align to TRBD2. This CDR3 comprises 14 residues. The germline gives CDR1 MNHNY, CDR2 SVGAGI (reference sequence). Losses at the gene ends were 8 bases for V and 4 bases for J; bases not matched to a gene: 8.